Listed below are T cell receptor beta chains from one sample, sequenced in a study of type 1 regulatory T cells. TCRdb re-called the reads with MiXCR, one entry per CDR3 protein. In the table there are tens of thousands of distinct CDR3 sequences, under 25% of which are singletons. Their antigens remain unidentified. What was sequenced was cultured type 1 regulatory T (Tr1) cells, either the whole culture or a sorted fraction (not recorded which). Every receptor here comes from a human donor in good health. Both conserved end residues are part of each CDR3. D genes are given only for firm matches. The size of a clone is reported for some rows only, either as once, few or many, or as a class for expanded clones.

j_call	d_call	clone_size	v_call	cdr3_nt	cdr3_aa
TRBJ1-2	NA	few	TRBV6-5	TGTGCCAGCATCCTAAGCCACGGGAACGCCGGGAGTGGCTACACCTTC	CASILSHGNAGSGYTF
TRBJ2-5	TRBD2	few	TRBV7-7	TGTGCTAGCAGCCGGGGGGAAAGGGAGACCCAGTACTTC	CASSRGERETQYF
TRBJ2-1	TRBD2	NA	TRBV7-8	TGTGCCATCATACGGACTAGCGGGAGCGGTGAGCAGTTCTTC	CAIIRTSGSGEQFF
TRBJ1-4	TRBD1	NA	TRBV5-1	TGCGCCAGCAAACAGGGGGCAACTAATGAAAAACTGTTTTTT	CASKQGATNEKLFF
TRBJ2-7	NA	NA	TRBV3-1	TGTGCCAGCAGCCCGGCCGGGACGATCTACGAGCAGTACTTC	CASSPAGTIYEQYF
TRBJ2-3	NA	NA	TRBV28	TGTGCCAGCAGTGGCGGGTCGAGCGTCGATACGCAGTATTTT	CASSGGSSVDTQYF
TRBJ2-1	TRBD2	few	TRBV20-1	TGCAGTGCTAGAGATAGCGGGAGGGCCTACAATGAGCAGTTCTTC	CSARDSGRAYNEQFF
TRBJ1-5	NA	NA	TRBV12-3/TRBV12-4	TGTGCCAGCAGTTTAGGGTGGCCCCAGCATTTT	CASSLGWPQHF
TRBJ1-2	NA	few	TRBV14	TGTGCCAGCAGCCTCGGGGGCTTCTTCTATGGCTACACCTTC	CASSLGGFFYGYTF
TRBJ2-7	NA	NA	TRBV9	TGTGCCAGCAGCTTCCGACCCACTTACGAGCAGTACTTC	CASSFRPTYEQYF
TRBJ1-2	TRBD1	NA	TRBV15	TGTGCCACCAGCGGCGAATTCCGGACAGGAGATAACTATGGCTACACCTTC	CATSGEFRTGDNYGYTF
TRBJ1-5	NA	few	TRBV6-6	TGTGCCAGCAGTTACTCGTCCCGGCAGATCAATCAGCCCCAGCATTTT	CASSYSSRQINQPQHF
TRBJ2-7	TRBD1	NA	TRBV29-1	TGCAGCACCGTAACAGGGGGCGCGGGCGAGCAGTACTTC	CSTVTGGAGEQYF
TRBJ2-7	TRBD2	NA	TRBV28	TGTGCCAGCAGACGTGGCGGGACTAGCGGGTTCTACGAGCAGTACTTC	CASRRGGTSGFYEQYF
TRBJ2-5	NA	NA	TRBV12-3/TRBV12-4	TGTGCCAGCACCACAATCATGGGAGAGACCCAGTACTTC	CASTTIMGETQYF
TRBJ2-3	NA	few	TRBV7-3	TGTGCCAGCAGCCTATCTTTTAGGTCGGATACGCAGTATTTT	CASSLSFRSDTQYF
TRBJ1-2	NA	NA	TRBV29-1	TGCAGCGTTGTCGGGTCTTTCTATGGCTACACCTTC	CSVVGSFYGYTF